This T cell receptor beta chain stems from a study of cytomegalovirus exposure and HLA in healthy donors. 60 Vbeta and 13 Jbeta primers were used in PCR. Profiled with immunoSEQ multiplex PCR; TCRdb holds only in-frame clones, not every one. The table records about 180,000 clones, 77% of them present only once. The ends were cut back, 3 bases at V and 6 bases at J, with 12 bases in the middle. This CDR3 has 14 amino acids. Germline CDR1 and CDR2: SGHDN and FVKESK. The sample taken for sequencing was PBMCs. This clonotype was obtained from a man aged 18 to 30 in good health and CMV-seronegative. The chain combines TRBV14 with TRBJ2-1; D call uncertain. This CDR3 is CASSQWRSSNEQFF. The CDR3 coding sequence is TGTGCCAGCAGCCAGTGGCGTTCTAGCAATGAGCAGTTCTTC.